The 27 T cell receptor beta chains listed next were all sequenced from one sample in a study of shared clonotypes between healthy human individuals. Method: immunoSEQ multiplex PCR; TCRdb's copy keeps in-frame clones and lacks some. In the table there are about 1.1 million clones, approximately 78% of which are singletons. Sequenced sample: memory CD4+ T cells from PBMCs. Specified subset: CD45RA-negative fraction. Source of these receptors: a man between 18 and 35 years old in good health. Some clones in this sample may be carry-over from other donors' samples.

The V call is TRBV2, the J call TRBJ1-1, with D tentatively TRBD1 (5 bases). The V gene lost 1 base and the J gene lost 4 bases, with 7 bases spanning the gap. The CDR3 covers 13 residues. Germline loops: CDR1 SNHLY, CDR2 FYNNEI. CDR3 sequence reads: CASSEDGGTEAFF. In nucleotides, the CDR3 is TGTGCCAGCAGTGAAGATGGGGGCACTGAAGCTTTCTTT.

The rearrangement links TRBV7-9 to TRBJ2-7, with unresolved D. Germline loops: CDR1 SEHNR, CDR2 FQNEAQ (reference sequence). Trimming left V 1 base short and J 6 bases short, with 4 bases between. This CDR3 has 11 residues. CDR3: CASSLELEQYF. The DNA for the CDR3 is TGTGCCAGCAGCTTAGAACTCGAGCAGTACTTC.

This clone has only one observation. The chain employs TRBV4-3 and TRBJ2-3, with 8 bases fitting TRBD1. The germline CDR1 and CDR2 sequences are LGHNA and YSLEER. This CDR3 has 16 residues. With 0 bases clipped from V and 5 bases from J, the junction kept 7 bases outside the gene matches. The CDR3 here is CASSQEVRGQIDTQYF. CDR3 nucleotides: TGCGCCAGCAGCCAAGAGGTCAGGGGGCAGATAGATACGCAGTATTTT.

J is TRBJ1-1 and V is TRBV5-4, with a tentative D call TRBD1 (5 bases). This CDR3 has 16 amino acids. The V and J ends lost 0 bases and 3 bases respectively, with 15 bases between them. CDR1 is SGHNT and CDR2 is YYREEE in the germline V gene (reference sequence). Written as DNA, the CDR3 is TGTGCCAGCAGCTTGGTGGGTACCCGGGGGTACACTGAAGCTTTCTTT. Translation gives CASSLVGTRGYTEAFF.

The chain combines TRBV18 with TRBJ1-1; 7 nucleotides line up with TRBD1. This CDR3 has 15 residues. CDR1 and CDR2 from the germline V gene are KGHSH and LQKENI. With V trimmed by 3 bases and J by 2 bases, 6 bases remained unmatched. Here the CDR3 DNA reads TGTGCCAGCTCACCGGACAGGACTATTAACACTGAAGCTTTCTTT. Its translation: CASSPDRTINTEAFF. Full variable domain (rest looked up from reference TRBV18 and TRBJ1-1): NAGVMQNPRHLVRRRGQEARLRCSPMKGHSHVYWYRQLPEEGLKFMVYLQKENIIDESGMPKERFSAEFPKEGPSILRIQQVVRGDSAAYFCASSPDRTINTEAFFGQGTRLTVV.

The rearrangement links TRBV5-1 to TRBJ2-7; TRBD1 aligns across 7 bases. J lost 6 bases, V lost 0 bases, and 6 bases had no gene match. Germline loops: CDR1 SGHRS, CDR2 YFSETQ. CDR3 length equals 14 residues. CDR3 nucleotide sequence: TGCGCCAGCAGCTTGGGGACAGGACCAAGCGAGCAGTACTTC. Translating it yields CASSLGTGPSEQYF.

Notes on this clone: This likely stems from a read error, as it lies one base from a far larger clone. The chain carries TRBV14 and TRBJ2-4; 9 nucleotides agree with TRBD1. The length of the CDR3 is 14 residues. CDR1 and CDR2 (germline): SGHDN, FVKESK. Written as DNA, the CDR3 is TGTGCCAGCAGCCAGGGGACAGGGAAAAGCATTCAGTACTTC. Encoded protein: CASSQGTGKSIQYF.

The chain couples TRBV5-5 to TRBJ2-7, with 7 bases aligning to TRBD1. The CDR3 extends over 13 amino acids. Germline V gene data show CDR1 as SGHKS and CDR2 as YYEKEE (reference sequence). The junction had 3 bases not matched to a gene; V was cut back by 4 bases and J by 2 bases. This CDR3 reads CASSIDRAYEQYF. The CDR3 DNA sequence: TGTGCCAGCAGCATCGACAGGGCCTACGAGCAGTACTTC.

The chain joins TRBV10-3 to TRBJ2-3, with unresolved D. Trimming removed 6 bases at V and 2 bases at J, with 15 bases between. The germline CDR1 and CDR2 sequences are ENHRY and SYGVKD. The CDR3 loop spans 15 amino acids. The CDR3 protein is CAISSGLRITDTQYF. The CDR3 nucleotides read TGTGCCATCAGCTCCGGGCTTCGAATCACAGATACGCAGTATTTT.

This clone was seen a few times. This chain connects TRBV6-1 to TRBJ1-2; TRBD1 might be the D (5 bases). The germline V gene has CDR1 MNHNS and CDR2 SASEGT. V lost 2 bases to trimming and J lost 8 bases, with 15 bases between them. This CDR3 is built from 14 residues. CDR3 loop: CASSEPGISWGYTF. DNA of the CDR3: TGTGCCAGCAGTGAACCAGGGATCTCTTGGGGCTACACCTTC.

The chain joins TRBV5-4 to TRBJ2-2, with D possibly matching TRBD1 (5 bases). The CDR3 has 15 residues. Trimming took 4 bases from V and 6 from J, leaving 16 bases between them. Germline CDR1 and CDR2: SGHNT and YYREEE (reference sequence). The CDR3 spells CASSLRGRGSGELFF. CDR3 in DNA: TGTGCCAGCAGCCTCCGTGGTAGGGGATCCGGGGAGCTGTTTTTT.

This clone turned up a few times. The V call is TRBV5-1, the J call TRBJ2-3; 10 bases line up with TRBD2. Germline V CDR1 and CDR2: SGHRS, YFSETQ. CDR3 length: 15 amino acids. V lost 6 bases, J lost 6 bases, and 10 bases stayed unmatched. As DNA, the CDR3 is TGCGCCAGCACCGGGTTAGGACTAGCGGAGGATACGCAGTATTTT. Protein: CASTGLGLAEDTQYF.

The chain joins TRBV5-8 to TRBJ2-5; 10 bases line up with TRBD1. The ends lost 4 bases at V and 5 bases at J; junction bases unmatched: 5. CDR3 length equals 14 residues. CDR1 and CDR2 (germline): SGHTS, YDEGEE. CDR3 loop: CASSDRGHGETQYF. The CDR3 nucleotides read TGTGCCAGCAGCGACAGGGGGCATGGGGAGACCCAGTACTTC.

The chain employs TRBV5-1 and TRBJ2-2; D perhaps matches TRBD1 (6 bases). The V gene's germline CDR1 is SGHRS and CDR2 YFSETQ. Trimming stripped 3 bases from V and 3 bases from J, with 12 bases between. This CDR3 is built from 15 residues. This chain's CDR3 is CASSSIRTDTGELFF. DNA of the CDR3: TGCGCCAGCAGCTCCATCAGGACAGACACCGGGGAGCTGTTTTTT. The complete variable domain, with remaining parts taken from reference TRBV5-1 and TRBJ2-2, reads KAGVTQTPRYLIKTRGQQVTLSCSPISGHRSVSWYQQTPGQGLQFLFEYFSETQRNKGNFPGRFSGRQFSNSRSEMNVSTLELGDSALYLCASSSIRTDTGELFFGEGSRLTVL.

The chain has TRBV25-1 and TRBJ2-2; no clear D gene. Germline-derived CDR1 and CDR2 are MGHDK and SYGVNS. The CDR3 is made up of 11 amino acids. Trimming stripped 1 base from V and 14 bases from J, with 8 bases between. The CDR3 is CASSEFSELFF. The CDR3 DNA follows: TGTGCCAGCAGTGAATTCTCAGAACTGTTTTTT.

This sequence joins TRBV5-1 and TRBJ2-1, with D possibly called TRBD1 or TRBD2 (5 bases each). The germline V gene encodes CDR1 SGHRS and CDR2 YFSETQ. The V end was cut by 6 bases, the J end by 9 bases, with 19 bases between. This CDR3 is 14 amino acids long. The CDR3, as DNA: TGCGCCAGCACACAAAACTCCGGGACGGGTGAGCAGTTCTTC. It specifies CASTQNSGTGEQFF.

V is TRBV25-1 and J is TRBJ2-7; D possibly corresponds to TRBD2 (6 bases). Trimming took off 3 bases at V and 4 bases at J, with 19 bases between the two ends. This CDR3 comprises 16 residues. CDR1 and CDR2 (germline): MGHDK, SYGVNS. Here the CDR3 reads CASSDRTGAPWYEQYF. The DNA of the CDR3 is TGTGCCAGCAGTGATCGAACGGGAGCTCCTTGGTACGAGCAGTACTTC.

The J gene is TRBJ2-1, the V gene TRBV15; 10 bases match TRBD2. The CDR3 has 16 amino acids. V lost 2 bases to trimming and J lost 7 bases; unmatched junction nucleotides: 8. CDR1 is LNHNV and CDR2 is YYDKDF in the germline V gene (reference sequence). The CDR3 region is CATSRKAGGGQNEQFF. The CDR3 DNA reads TGTGCCACCAGCAGAAAAGCGGGAGGGGGACAAAATGAGCAGTTCTTC.

CDR3 sequence (DNA): TGTGCCAGCAGGTTTAATTGTGGGGGCCCGAGCTCTGGGGCCAACGTCCTGACTTTC. This encodes CASRFNCGGPSSGANVLTF. The chain joins TRBV21-1 to TRBJ2-6; TRBD1 is taken as the D call from the table, unchecked against the DNA. TRBV21-1 constitutes a pseudogene. This CDR3 comprises 19 residues.

Ten or more counts support this clone. The V call is TRBV7-2, the J call TRBJ1-5; weak D call: TRBD1 (5 bases). Germline CDR1 is SGHTA and CDR2 is FQGNSA. The CDR3 has 17 residues. Trimming took 5 bases from V and 1 from J, leaving 18 bases between them. The CDR3 is CASSPPSVEGSNQPQHF. CDR3 DNA sequence: TGTGCCAGCAGCCCGCCGAGTGTAGAGGGGAGCAATCAGCCCCAGCATTTT.

The genes are TRBV18 and TRBJ2-7, with 7 nucleotides matching TRBD1. Trimming at V came to 2 bases and at J to 2 bases, leaving 3 bases not matched to a gene. This CDR3 has 14 amino acids. Looked up from germline, CDR1 is KGHSH and CDR2 is LQKENI. CDR3 nucleotide sequence: TGTGCCAGCTCACCAGGGGGACAGACCTACGAGCAGTACTTC. Translated: CASSPGGQTYEQYF.

This clone was seen a handful of times. The genes are TRBV6-5 and TRBJ2-1; 9 bases fit TRBD1. The ends lost 4 bases at V and 8 bases at J; junction bases unmatched: 9. Germline V gives CDR1 MNHEY, CDR2 SVGAGI. This CDR3 spans 15 amino acids. The CDR3: CASSSTGTGSDEQFF. The CDR3 region has the DNA TGTGCCAGCAGTTCCACCGGGACAGGGTCCGATGAGCAGTTCTTC.

CDR3 nucleotides: TGTGCCAGCAGCTTTTTGTGGGGTGGCGAGACCCAGTACTTC. It yields the protein CASSFLWGGETQYF. The V gene is TRBV7-9, the J gene TRBJ2-5; D gene uncertain. V shed 3 bases and J shed 5 bases, with 13 bases lying between them. CDR1 is SEHNR and CDR2 is FQNEAQ in the germline V gene (reference sequence). There are 14 residues in the CDR3.

This chain links TRBV7-9 with TRBJ2-5; D possibly matches TRBD1 or TRBD2 (5 bases each). The V end was cut by 3 bases, the J end by 1 base, with 12 bases between. CDR3 size: 15 residues. The germline V gene has CDR1 SEHNR and CDR2 FQNEAQ (reference sequence). The CDR3: CASSFGRGPQETQYF. Here the CDR3 DNA reads TGTGCCAGCAGCTTCGGTCGGGGACCCCAAGAGACCCAGTACTTC.

Of note for this clone: The junction shows a germline mismatch at one end, possibly a read error. J is TRBJ1-1 and V is TRBV5-1; 8 nucleotides align to TRBD1. Germline values: CDR1 SGHRS, CDR2 YFSETQ. The CDR3 has 17 residues. The CDR3 spells CASSRTVTGAVKTEAFF. The CDR3 coding sequence is TGCGCCAGCAGCCGCACCGTGACAGGGGCGGTGAAGACTGAAGCTTTCTTT.

With regard to this clone: Other nucleotide sequences in the sample specify the same CDR3. V and J are TRBV5-1 and TRBJ2-3, with 10 positions matching TRBD1. There are 15 residues in the CDR3. Germline V CDR1 and CDR2: SGHRS, YFSETQ. With 2 bases clipped from V and 3 bases from J, the junction kept 3 bases outside the gene matches. The CDR3 DNA is TGCGCCAGCAGCTTTGCGGGACAGGGGACAGATACGCAGTATTTT. This sequence encodes CASSFAGQGTDTQYF.

J is TRBJ2-7 and V is TRBV4-1; D not resolved. Germline V gives CDR1 MGHRA, CDR2 YSYEKL. This CDR3 region has 18 residues. Trimming removed 0 bases at V and 2 bases at J, with 20 bases between. The CDR3 nucleotides are TGCGCCAGCAGCCAAGATCGGTCGGTGGGGTTAATTACCTACGAGCAGTACTTC. Its protein product is CASSQDRSVGLITYEQYF.